This entry describes one TCR beta chain. The sample comes from a study of human T cells and chemical hapten exposure. Overall study context: Mainly, slight library volume differences in the pool made TCR yields vary.

V was clipped by 2 bases and J by 2 bases, with 10 bases between them. The germline V gene has CDR1 MGHDK and CDR2 SYGVNS. The CDR3 has 16 residues. The library gave individual cDNA molecules unique molecular identifiers. TCRdb independently ran MiXCR on the RACE reads; one entry per CDR3 protein. The sample records 100,000 to 150,000 distinct CDR3 sequences, roughly 14% being singletons. The time point is: pre-sensitization, week 0. Stated treatment: therapeutic diphenylcyclopropenone sensitization with weekly scalp DPC. Unseparated into fractions, whole blood served as the source from which total RNA was extracted.

The TCR was taken from a woman aged 18-35 years with alopecia areata. Some clones in this sample may be carry-over from other donors' samples. The sequencing used whole blood, collected in connection with sensitization to the hapten diphenylcyclopropenone (DPC). The genes are TRBV25-1 and TRBJ2-6; D is possibly TRBD2 (5 bases). CDR3 loop: CASSEGRGTGANVLTF. In DNA form, the CDR3 reads TGTGCCAGCAGTGAAGGGAGAGGGACTGGGGCCAACGTCCTGACTTTC.